This is a list of T cell receptor beta chains from one sample in a study of high-grade serous ovarian cancer treatment subgroups. Sequencing was performed with immunoSEQ multiplex PCR; in TCRdb, only in-frame clones are kept and a portion is missing. The sample holds approximately 40,000 clones, 75% to 85% seen once. What was sequenced was tumor tissue. All receptors come from a human donor with high-grade serous ovarian cancer. Both conserved end residues are part of each CDR3. D genes are given only for firm matches. Clone size is not always given. Where it is, it says once, few, many or a class for expanded clones.

d_call clone_size j_call v_call cdr3_aa cdr3_nt
. . TRBJ1-3 TRBV5-4 CASSRMGSGNTIYF TGTGCCAGCAGCCGAATGGGCTCTGGAAACACCATATATTTT
. . TRBJ2-6 TRBV7-2 CASSSLGSGANVLTF TGTGCCAGCAGCTCGCTCGGCTCTGGGGCCAACGTCCTGACTTTC
TRBD2 once TRBJ2-1 TRBV10-2 CASRTSGGWGPYNEQFF TGCGCCAGCAGGACTAGCGGGGGTTGGGGACCCTACAATGAGCAGTTCTTC
. . TRBJ1-5 TRBV25-1 CASSDRTVSNQPQHF TGTGCCAGCAGTGATCGGACAGTTAGCAATCAGCCCCAGCATTTT
. . TRBJ2-3 TRBV25-1 CASSVWDPSTDTQYF TGTGCCAGCAGTGTGTGGGATCCTAGCACAGATACGCAGTATTTT
. . TRBJ2-5 TRBV6-5 CASSYSGYPGLETQYF TGTGCCAGCAGTTACTCGGGCTACCCGGGACTCGAGACCCAGTACTTC
TRBD2 . TRBJ2-1 TRBV19 CASSMGWVAGHNEQFF TGTGCCAGTAGTATGGGCTGGGTAGCGGGACACAATGAGCAGTTCTTC
. . TRBJ2-7 TRBV29-1 CSAGDYEQYF TGCAGCGCCGGGGATTACGAGCAGTACTTC
. . TRBJ2-7 TRBV4-3 CASSQDQGTSGSYEQYF TGCGCCAGCAGCCAAGATCAAGGGACCAGCGGCTCCTACGAGCAGTACTTC
. . TRBJ1-1 TRBV7-8 CASSLVQINTEAFF TGTGCCAGCAGCTTAGTTCAGATTAACACTGAAGCTTTCTTT
. few TRBJ1-1 TRBV18 CASSPSLSTGTEAFF TGTGCCAGCTCCCCTTCTTTGTCGACGGGGACTGAAGCTTTCTTT
. . TRBJ1-1 TRBV19 CASSMKDTEAFF TGTGCCAGTAGTATGAAGGACACTGAAGCTTTCTTT
TRBD1 . TRBJ1-4 TRBV19 CASSASGTGDEKLFF TGTGCCAGTAGTGCTTCCGGGACAGGGGATGAAAAACTGTTTTTT
. . TRBJ1-1 TRBV19 CASSIRGGRTEAFF TGTGCCAGTAGTATCCGGGGGGGCCGCACTGAAGCTTTCTTT
. . TRBJ2-2 TRBV7-2 CASSFTAGELFF TGTGCCAGCAGCTTTACGGCCGGGGAGCTGTTTTTT
TRBD2 . TRBJ2-3 TRBV19 CASSMGRESSDTQYF TGTGCCAGTAGTATGGGGCGGGAGTCCTCAGATACGCAGTATTTT
. . TRBJ1-4 TRBV28 CASGSWGLGEKLFF TGTGCCAGCGGTTCGTGGGGGCTGGGTGAAAAACTGTTTTTT
. . TRBJ2-2 TRBV5-4 CASSPSNTGELFF TGTGCCAGCAGCCCCAGTAACACCGGGGAGCTGTTTTTT
TRBD2 . TRBJ2-3 TRBV10-3 CAISEWLAGVSTDTQYF TGTGCCATCAGTGAGTGGCTAGCGGGAGTGAGCACAGATACGCAGTATTTT
. few TRBJ2-7 TRBV28 CASSTGERPEGVEQYF TGTGCCAGCAGCACGGGAGAGCGTCCCGAGGGGGTCGAGCAGTACTTC
. . TRBJ1-3 TRBV11-2 CASSLGGAPGNTIYF TGTGCCAGCAGCTTAGGGGGTGCTCCTGGAAACACCATATATTTT
. . TRBJ2-3 TRBV7-3 CASSPPGRHDTQYF TGTGCCAGCAGCCCACCGGGCCGGCACGATACGCAGTATTTT
. . TRBJ1-5 TRBV7-2 CASSLSTDSSQPQHF TGTGCCAGCAGCTTATCGACAGACTCATCTCAGCCCCAGCATTTT
. . TRBJ2-3 TRBV10-3 CAIGDTQYF TGTGCCATCGGCGATACGCAGTATTTT
TRBD2 . TRBJ2-7 TRBV4-1 CASSQDYPGLAGGWAEQYF TGCGCCAGCAGCCAAGATTATCCGGGACTAGCGGGAGGGTGGGCCGAGCAGTACTTC
TRBD2 . TRBJ2-3 TRBV4-3 CASSQDGRARADTQYF TGCGCCAGCAGCCAAGACGGGAGGGCCCGGGCAGATACGCAGTATTTT
. . TRBJ1-3 TRBV11-2 CASSLVGAFRGTGNTIYF TGTGCCAGCAGCTTAGTCGGAGCATTTAGAGGGACTGGAAACACCATATATTTT
. . TRBJ1-4 TRBV5-6 CASSWMGEKLFF TGTGCCAGCAGCTGGATGGGGGAAAAACTGTTTTTT
. . TRBJ1-3 TRBV4-1 CASSQTLQVSGNTIYF TGCGCCAGCAGCCAAACCCTACAGGTCTCTGGAAACACCATATATTTT
. once TRBJ2-7 TRBV5-6 CASSFEGVNYEQYF TGTGCCAGCAGCTTTGAGGGAGTTAACTACGAGCAGTACTTC
TRBD1 . TRBJ2-7 TRBV19 CASSSQGAYEQYF TGTGCCAGTAGTTCCCAGGGGGCCTACGAGCAGTACTTC
. . TRBJ2-5 TRBV7-2 CASSSDSSATQYF TGTGCCAGCAGCTCCGACTCCTCGGCCACCCAGTACTTC
. once TRBJ2-6 TRBV5-5 CASSWQYGGANVLTF TGTGCCAGCAGCTGGCAGTATGGTGGGGCCAACGTCCTGACTTTC
. . TRBJ2-1 TRBV27 CASSLSGTRYNEQFF TGTGCCAGCAGTTTATCCGGGACCAGATACAATGAGCAGTTCTTC
TRBD2 . TRBJ2-1 TRBV7-3 CASSSSSGSPGYEQFF TGTGCCAGCAGCTCAAGTAGCGGGAGCCCCGGGTATGAGCAGTTCTTC
TRBD1 . TRBJ1-2 TRBV28 CASTPGRGQGRYTF TGTGCCAGCACCCCTGGCAGGGGGCAGGGTCGCTACACCTTC
TRBD1 few TRBJ2-4 TRBV28 CASTLGHPDREIAKNIQYF TGTGCCAGCACCCTAGGGCACCCGGACAGGGAGATAGCCAAAAACATTCAGTACTTC
. . TRBJ2-3 TRBV5-8 CASSLEGRLGPQYF TGTGCCAGCAGCTTGGAGGGGAGACTGGGACCGCAGTATTTT
TRBD2 . TRBJ2-7 TRBV5-8 CASSQRLAGGKYEQYF TGTGCCAGCAGCCAAAGACTAGCGGGAGGGAAGTACGAGCAGTACTTC
. few TRBJ2-7 TRBV5-5 CASSHRQMYEQYF TGTGCCAGCAGCCATCGACAGATGTACGAGCAGTACTTC
. . TRBJ1-5 TRBV6-5 CASSDDRYDLPQHF TGTGCCAGCAGTGACGACAGGTACGACCTTCCCCAGCATTTT
. . TRBJ1-5 TRBV20-1 CSAWGDRQHF TGCAGTGCTTGGGGGGATCGCCAGCATTTT